Following are 3 T cell receptor beta chains from one sample sequenced in a study of cytomegalovirus exposure and HLA in healthy donors. Assay: immunoSEQ multiplex PCR; the TCRdb copy retains only in-frame clones and omits some. The sample carries 55,000 to 75,000 clones, 92% recorded once. Sequenced input: PBMCs. These receptors all come from a man between 18 and 35 years old in good health and CMV-seropositive.

This clone was detected once. The DNA for the CDR3 is TGCGCCAGCAGCTTGGCCGTGGAGGGACCCACAGATACGCAGTATTTT. Protein: CASSLAVEGPTDTQYF. V is TRBV5-1 and J is TRBJ2-3; D possibly corresponds to TRBD2 (6 bases). Trimming stripped 0 bases from V and 2 bases from J, with 13 bases between. Germline V lookup: CDR1 SGHRS, CDR2 YFSETQ. This CDR3 spans 16 amino acids.

This chain uses TRBV27 with TRBJ1-5; 8 bases match TRBD1. Trimming took 3 bases from V and 5 from J; bases not matched to a gene: 3. Germline CDR1 is MNHEY and CDR2 is SMNVEV (reference sequence). The CDR3 is 14 residues long. CDR3 in DNA: TGTGCCAGCAGTTTGGGACAGGAGGATCAGCCCCAGCATTTT. This sequence encodes CASSLGQEDQPQHF.

The rearrangement joins TRBV20-1 to TRBJ2-5; unclear D gene. This CDR3 contains 11 residues. Germline assignment: CDR1 DFQATT and CDR2 SNEGSKA (reference sequence). The V and J ends lost 3 bases and 5 bases respectively, with 7 bases between them. CDR3 DNA: TGCAGTGCTAGTATCGGGGAGACCCAGTACTTC. Protein sequence: CSASIGETQYF.